A single sample is the source of the 12 T cell receptor beta chains below, sequenced in a study of vaccination and CD4 T cells after COVID-19. Treatment of the sample: roughly 10-day PBMC culture with coronavirus spike peptide pools or control peptides (ViraFEST assay). These receptors have no known antigen. At the Johns Hopkins FTIC core, DNA taken from cultured CD4+ T cells was sequenced by way of the Oncomine TCR Beta short-read assay. From the PCR reads, TCRdb called clonotypes with MiXCR, one entry per CDR3 protein. Of over 20,000 distinct CDR3 sequences in the sample, almost 50% were seen once. Sequenced input: CD4+ T cells from blood, cultured in vitro. Receptors were obtained from a human donor who had recovered from COVID-19.

The J gene is TRBJ1-2, the V gene TRBV27, with 12 bases aligning to TRBD1. Germline-derived CDR1 and CDR2 are MNHEY and SMNVEV (reference sequence). V lost 10 bases to trimming and J lost 7 bases; unmatched junction nucleotides: 7. The length of the CDR3 is 13 residues. Here the CDR3 reads CAIRDRGLGGYTF. CDR3 coding DNA: TGTGCCATCCGGGACAGGGGGCTCGGTGGCTACACCTTC.

The chain carries TRBV5-1 and TRBJ2-7; D may be TRBD2 (5 bases). The CDR3 consists of 15 residues. Germline lookup yields CDR1 SGHRS and CDR2 YFSETQ. The ends were cut back, 0 bases at V and 7 bases at J, with 17 bases in the middle. The CDR3 DNA follows: TGCGCCAGCAGCTTGGAGCTGATCGGGGATCGAGAGCAGTACTTC. Its protein is CASSLELIGDREQYF. The full variable domain, its missing parts supplied by reference TRBV5-1 and TRBJ2-7, is KAGVTQTPRYLIKTRGQQVTLSCSPISGHRSVSWYQQTPGQGLQFLFEYFSETQRNKGNFPGRFSGRQFSNSRSEMNVSTLELGDSALYLCASSLELIGDREQYFGPGTRLTVT.

Only a few counts were recorded for this clonotype. The J gene is TRBJ2-3, the V gene TRBV6-4; possibly TRBD2 for D (6 bases). Germline loops: CDR1 MRHNA, CDR2 SNTAGT. The CDR3 is 14 residues long. V was shortened by 3 bases and J by 4 bases, with 11 bases between the two germline ends. CDR3 bases: TGTGCCAGCAGTGAGTCGGGAGAGGCAGATACGCAGTATTTT. It encodes CASSESGEADTQYF.

Concerning this clonotype: A read error may produce the germline difference seen at one junction end. This chain joins TRBV27 and TRBJ2-4; D is uncertain. The germline V gene encodes CDR1 MNHEY and CDR2 SMNVEV (reference sequence). This CDR3 is 13 amino acids long. This CDR3 is CASKSVAKNIQYF. The CDR3 nucleotides are TGTGCGAGCAAGTCGGTGGCCAAAAACATTCAGTACTTC.

As to this clonotype: A read error may produce the germline difference seen at one junction end. The chain carries TRBV7-2 and TRBJ1-5; a possible D gene is TRBD1 (5 bases). The CDR3 is made up of 17 amino acids. The germline CDR1 and CDR2 sequences are SGHTA and FQGNSA. CDR3 residues: CASSLFLGLYSNQPQHF. In DNA form, the CDR3 reads TGTGCCAGCAGCTTATTCCTGGGGCTCTATAGCAATCAGCCCCAACATTTT.

This clonotype was seen a few times. J is TRBJ1-5 and V is TRBV6-1, with D tentatively TRBD1 (5 bases). The CDR3 loop spans 15 amino acids. Trimming pared 6 bases from V and 9 bases from J, leaving 21 bases between. Germline CDR1 MNHNS, CDR2 SASEGT. CDR3 protein: CASSLTGTPARPQHF. CDR3 nucleotide sequence: TGTGCCAGCAGCCTCACCGGGACCCCCGCCCGGCCCCAGCATTTT.

The rearrangement joins TRBV20-1 to TRBJ2-2, with 11 bases lining up with TRBD1. CDR3 size: 15 residues. After removal of 5 bases from V and 5 bases from J, the junction contained 7 bases not matched to a gene. CDR1 is DFQATT, CDR2 SNEGSKA, per germline (reference sequence). CDR3 coding DNA: TGCAGTGCTTCAGACGGACAGGGGGCGACCGGGGAGCTGTTTTTT. Translating gives CSASDGQGATGELFF.

J is TRBJ1-2 and V is TRBV24-1; no definite D call. This CDR3 has 15 residues. Per germline, CDR1 KGHDR and CDR2 SFDVKD. Trimming cost V 4 bases and J 0 bases, with 11 bases left between them. CDR3 bases: TGTGCCACCAGTGACTCTTCCAATCCTAACTATGGCTACACCTTC. It yields the protein CATSDSSNPNYGYTF.

This rearrangement joins TRBV12-3 or TRBV12-4 to TRBJ1-2, with 7 bases matching TRBD1. With V trimmed by 1 base and J by 5 bases, 16 bases remained unmatched. This CDR3 spans 18 amino acids. For the CDR3, the DNA is TGTGCCAGCAGTTTAGGCCCACAGGGGTTCACCGGAAAGTATGGCTACACCTTC. It codes for CASSLGPQGFTGKYGYTF.

This clonotype has a handful of counts. The chain carries TRBV10-1 and TRBJ2-3; D possibly corresponds to TRBD1 (5 bases). V was clipped by 0 bases and J by 11 bases, with 15 bases between them. The CDR3 is made up of 14 amino acids. The germline V gene has CDR1 WNHNN and CDR2 SYGVQD (reference sequence). The CDR3 DNA reads as TGCGCCAGCAGTGAGTCCCGACAGTCTAGGAAGCAGTATTTT. Translation: CASSESRQSRKQYF.

This clonotype has just a few counts. The chain couples TRBV11-2 to TRBJ1-3; D gene uncertain. This CDR3 comprises 11 residues. Germline V CDR1 and CDR2: SGHAT, FQNNGV. V gave up 6 bases and J gave up 6 bases, with 6 bases separating them. The CDR3 protein is CASSSQNTIYF. The CDR3 bases are TGTGCCAGCAGTTCTCAAAACACCATATATTTT.

The chain uses TRBV5-1 and TRBJ2-5, with D possibly TRBD1 on 6 matching bases. The germline gives CDR1 SGHRS, CDR2 YFSETQ. The V end was cut by 7 bases, the J end by 2 bases, with 12 bases between. The CDR3 consists of 13 residues. The CDR3 region is CASHRARQETQYF. The CDR3 DNA is TGCGCCAGCCACAGGGCTCGTCAAGAGACCCAGTACTTC.